These 9 T cell receptor beta chains were sequenced from one sample in a study of vaccination and CD4 T cells after COVID-19 (dated by TCRdb to between 2021 and 2023). Their target antigens are unknown. Library prep was done by PCR. TCRdb lists the instrument as Illumina iSeq 100. At the Johns Hopkins FTIC core, DNA from the cultured CD4+ T cells underwent TCR sequencing with the Oncomine TCR Beta short-read assay. In-frame beta chains were kept once TCRdb had trimmed the public reads at Q25 with fastp and called clones with MiXCR. Merged by CDR3 protein, the rows form single entries marked with the most common genes and DNA. The sample profile shows fewer than 20,000 distinct CDR3 sequences; about 45% of them were found once. The ten largest clones capture roughly 15% of the sample. The label giving this sample's time point can be read as: late sampling 161 to 241 days after vaccination in a few convalescent patients. The treatment or condition label for this specimen denotes: approximately 9-day PBMC culture with coronavirus spike peptide pools or control peptides (ViraFEST assay).

Source: CD4+ T cells from blood, cultured in vitro, taken about 7 months after SARS-CoV-2 vaccination. These TCRs come from a human donor who had recovered from COVID-19.

The chain recombines TRBV21-1 with TRBJ1-2; the table's D call of TRBD1 was not tested on the DNA. TRBV21-1 is a pseudogene segment. This CDR3 is built from 21 residues. DNA for the CDR3: TGTGCCAGCACCCCCCCGGGCCCACAGCCGTATGAGACCGATGCTAACTATGGCTACACCTTC. It encodes CASTPPGPQPYETDANYGYTF.

V gene TRBV9 combines with J gene TRBJ1-2; D not resolved. The CDR3 length is 13 residues. V shed 4 bases and J shed 6 bases, with 13 bases lying between them. Germline CDR1 reads SGDLS; CDR2 reads YYNGEE. CDR3 sequence reads: CASSQDGHHGYTF. The CDR3 bases are TGTGCCAGCAGCCAAGATGGGCACCATGGCTACACCTTC.

This chain links TRBV6-1 with TRBJ2-1; 8 positions match TRBD2. CDR1 MNHNS and CDR2 SASEGT come from the germline V gene. V lost 7 bases and J lost 4; bases outside the gene matches: 6. The CDR3 has 14 residues. The CDR3 loop reads CASKELADYNEQFF. CDR3 in DNA: TGTGCCAGCAAAGAACTAGCGGATTACAATGAGCAGTTCTTC.

The chain uses TRBV20-1 and TRBJ1-2; D unclear. CDR1 is DFQATT and CDR2 is SNEGSKA in the germline V gene (reference sequence). The CDR3 has 12 residues. The germline V and J ends were trimmed by 3 bases and 8 bases, with 13 bases remaining between them. DNA of the CDR3: TGCAGTGCTAGTTGGGGATCTCGCGGCTACACCTTC. Translating it yields CSASWGSRGYTF.

V is TRBV19 and J is TRBJ2-3; the D is unclear. The CDR3 covers 15 residues. Germline CDR1 and CDR2: LNHDA and SQIVND (reference sequence). Between the trimmed V and J ends, which lost 5 bases and 1 base, there was a span of 13 bases. This chain's CDR3 is CASSFTGPRTDTQYF. The CDR3 DNA reads TGTGCCAGTAGTTTCACCGGACCTCGCACAGATACGCAGTATTTT. Filled out from reference TRBV19 and TRBJ2-3, the complete variable domain reads DGGITQSPKYLFRKEGQNVTLSCEQNLNHDAMYWYRQDPGQGLRLIYYSQIVNDFQKGDIAEGYSVSREKKESFPLTVTSAQKNPTAFYLCASSFTGPRTDTQYFGPGTRLTVL.

V usage is TRBV20-1 and J usage is TRBJ1-1, with 8 nucleotides matching TRBD1. After removal of 5 bases from V and 4 bases from J, the junction contained 6 bases not matched to a gene. The CDR3 is made up of 13 amino acids. CDR1 is DFQATT and CDR2 is SNEGSKA in the germline V gene (reference sequence). The CDR3 spells CSAAQGAGTEAFF. CDR3 sequence (DNA): TGCAGTGCTGCCCAGGGGGCCGGCACTGAAGCTTTCTTT.

V usage is TRBV4-2 and J usage is TRBJ1-5; D is undetermined. The V and J ends lost 1 base and 3 bases respectively, with 7 bases between them. CDR3 length: 14 residues. The germline CDR1 and CDR2 sequences are LGHNA and YNFKEQ. CDR3 region: CASSQVRANQPQHF. CDR3 nucleotides: TGTGCCAGCAGCCAAGTGAGGGCCAATCAGCCCCAGCATTTT.

The chain has TRBV10-2 and TRBJ2-3; 7 positions agree with TRBD1. The germline gives CDR1 WSHSY, CDR2 SAAADI. The CDR3 covers 14 residues. V trimming: 5 bases; J trimming: 4 bases; junction bases outside the gene matches: 6. In nucleotides, the CDR3 is TGCGCCAGCAGTCGAACACAGGGGCCAGATACGCAGTATTTT. Its protein product is CASSRTQGPDTQYF.

This clonotype has only one observation. This chain uses TRBV18 with TRBJ2-7; TRBD2 matches at 12 bases. Germline values: CDR1 KGHSH, CDR2 LQKENI. The V segment lost 0 bases and the J segment 9 bases; nucleotides outside the gene matches: 3. The CDR3 is made up of 14 amino acids. The CDR3 is CASSPPPSGRGQYF. Here the CDR3 DNA reads TGTGCCAGCTCACCACCGCCTAGCGGGAGGGGGCAGTACTTC.